The 3 T cell receptor beta chains below all came from one sample that was sequenced in a study of T cell repertoires in cytomegalovirus infection. No antigen has been identified for these receptors. TCRdb reprocessed the reads via MiXCR and lists one record per CDR3 protein. The repertoire holds roughly 920,000 distinct CDR3 sequences, 30% to 40% seen once, with roughly 13% in the top ten. The specimen was cultured CD8+ T cells from PBMCs, collected from culture after CMV antigen stimulation. These receptors were collected from a human donor in good health (CMV status not recorded). Some clones in this sample may be carry-over from other donors' samples.

CDR3 nucleotide sequence: TGTGCCAGCAGCTTAGCGGCATACTCCTACAATGAGCAGTTCTTC. Amino acids: CASSLAAYSYNEQFF. This sequence joins TRBV7-6 and TRBJ2-1, with D hard to call. The V end was cut by 0 bases, the J end by 0 bases, with 6 bases between. This CDR3 is 15 amino acids long. Germline V gives CDR1 SGHVS, CDR2 FNYEAQ.

This chain links TRBV9 with TRBJ1-5; 7 bases align to TRBD1. Germline CDR1 reads SGDLS; CDR2 reads YYNGEE. The ends lost 6 bases at V and 7 bases at J; junction bases unmatched: 10. CDR3 length equals 14 residues. CDR3 bases: TGTGCCAGCAATGAGGGGGCGAGAAACCAGCCCCAGCATTTT. Translated: CASNEGARNQPQHF.

The CDR3 sequence is CASKTAYGYTF. The CDR3 DNA follows: TGTGCCAGCAAGACAGCCTATGGCTACACCTTC. V gene TRBV7-8 combines with J gene TRBJ1-2, with TRBD1 as a possible D gene (5 bases). Germline V gene lookup returns CDR1 SGHVS and CDR2 FQNEAQ. V was clipped by 7 bases and J by 4 bases, with 7 bases between them. The CDR3 contains 11 residues.